This T cell receptor beta chain was recorded in a study of blood T cell repertoires in COVID-19. The CDR3 contains 13 residues. Germline-derived CDR1 and CDR2 are SGHRS and YFSETQ. V lost 6 bases to trimming and J lost 5 bases, with 11 bases between them. Participants, roughly 18 to 90 years old, spanned around 26 US areas. Source study methods: Estimation of nucleated cell counts was performed using reference gene primer amplification. Assay used: immunoSEQ multiplex PCR; TCRdb lists only in-frame clones, some missing. The V and J calls and clone size are taken from that table; D and trimming were inferred from the DNA. The sample yields about 330,000 clones, more than 85% seen once.

This chain uses TRBV5-1 with TRBJ2-2; D is uncertain. This sequence originates from a woman in her 30s who had recovered from COVID-19. Sequenced: PBMCs or T cells enriched from blood (not recorded which). The CDR3 spells CASTPQATGELFF. CDR3 nucleotides: TGCGCCAGCACCCCCCAGGCGACCGGGGAGCTGTTTTTT.